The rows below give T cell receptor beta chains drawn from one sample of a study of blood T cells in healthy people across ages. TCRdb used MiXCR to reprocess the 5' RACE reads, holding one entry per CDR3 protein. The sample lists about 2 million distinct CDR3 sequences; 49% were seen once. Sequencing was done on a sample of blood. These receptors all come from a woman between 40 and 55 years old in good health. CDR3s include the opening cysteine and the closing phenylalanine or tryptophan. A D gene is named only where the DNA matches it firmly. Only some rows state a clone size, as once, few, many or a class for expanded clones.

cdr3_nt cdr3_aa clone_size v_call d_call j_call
TGTGCCAGCAGTTTAAAAGCGCCTAGCGGGGGGGTTTACAATGAGCAGTTCTTC CASSLKAPSGGVYNEQFF NA TRBV12-3/TRBV12-4 TRBD2 TRBJ2-1
TGTGCCAGCAGCTTACGGACGGCCGGAGAAAAACTGTTTTTT CASSLRTAGEKLFF NA TRBV7-9 NA TRBJ1-4
TGTGCCAGCAGTTGGGACAGACGAACCTACGAGCAGTACTTC CASSWDRRTYEQYF few TRBV2 TRBD1 TRBJ2-7
TGTGCCAGCAGCCAAGAACGTGAGCAGTTCTTC CASSQEREQFF few TRBV3-1 NA TRBJ2-1
TGTGCCAGCAGCTCTTTACGCGGAGCGACTCTCCACGAGCAGTACTTC CASSSLRGATLHEQYF NA TRBV28 NA TRBJ2-7
TGCAGCGTTGAGATGGTCGGGCAGTTCTTC CSVEMVGQFF NA TRBV29-1 NA TRBJ2-1
TGTGTCAGCAGGCCCAGAGGGGGCACAGATACGCAGTATTTT CVSRPRGGTDTQYF NA TRBV6-1 NA TRBJ2-3
TGTGCCAGCCAAGCGGGAGAGAATGCCCTCAACTATGGCTACACCTTC CASQAGENALNYGYTF few TRBV6-6 NA TRBJ1-2
TGCGCCAGCCACGGTTCTGGGGCCAACGTCCTGACTTTC CASHGSGANVLTF few TRBV4-1 NA TRBJ2-6
TGCGCCAGCAGCCTGGGACTAGCGGGGGGCAGTACTCAAGAGACCCAGTACTTC CASSLGLAGGSTQETQYF few TRBV5-1 TRBD2 TRBJ2-5
TGCGCCAGCAGCCAGAGGACAGGAGGTAATACGCAGTATTTT CASSQRTGGNTQYF few TRBV5-1 TRBD1 TRBJ2-3
TGTGCCAGCAACCTACAGGGAATTCAGGACTATGGCTACACCTTC CASNLQGIQDYGYTF NA TRBV12-3/TRBV12-4 NA TRBJ1-2
TGTGCCAGCAGTGGACTAGAGGCCAAAAACATTCAGTACTTC CASSGLEAKNIQYF NA TRBV6-2/TRBV6-3 TRBD2 TRBJ2-4
TGTGCCAGCAGCTTATTAGCGGGGGATACCTACGAGCAGTACTTC CASSLLAGDTYEQYF few TRBV7-2 TRBD2 TRBJ2-7
TGCAGCGTGGGTTTATTGTACAATGAGCAGTTCTTC CSVGLLYNEQFF NA TRBV29-1 NA TRBJ2-1
TGTGCCAGCAGTGTCTCACAGGTTAGGTCCTACGAGCAGTACTTC CASSVSQVRSYEQYF few TRBV2 NA TRBJ2-7
TGTGCCAGCGAAATTGCCCGGGGGGGCTACGAGCAGTACTTC CASEIARGGYEQYF NA TRBV7-9 TRBD2 TRBJ2-7
TGTGCTAGCAGCCCTTGGGACCCTCACGCCGGGGAGCTGTTTTTT CASSPWDPHAGELFF NA TRBV12-3/TRBV12-4 NA TRBJ2-2
TGTGCCAGCCGACGGACATCGAACACCGGGGAGCTGTTTTTT CASRRTSNTGELFF NA TRBV6-5 NA TRBJ2-2
TGTGCCAGCAGCCTCCTCGGGACAGGGTCCTACGAGCAGTACTTC CASSLLGTGSYEQYF many TRBV3-1 TRBD1 TRBJ2-7
TGTGCCAGCAGCTTAGTCCCGGACACCCGCTCCTACGAGCAGTACTTC CASSLVPDTRSYEQYF few TRBV11-2 NA TRBJ2-7
TGCAGTGCTAGTATGAAGCCCGACGAGCAGTACTTC CSASMKPDEQYF few TRBV20-1 NA TRBJ2-7
TGCAGTGCTAGAGCCCCCGACCAGTACTTC CSARAPDQYF NA TRBV20-1 NA TRBJ2-5
TGTGCCAGCAGCAAGGCGGGGGGGTCCTACAATGAGCAGTTCTTC CASSKAGGSYNEQFF few TRBV9 TRBD2 TRBJ2-1
TGTGCCAGCAGCTTCGAACAGGGGGTCGTTGGTATGAACACTGAAGCTTTCTTT CASSFEQGVVGMNTEAFF NA TRBV7-9 TRBD1 TRBJ1-1
TGTGCCACCAGCAGAGACAATTCGTTAGGGGCTAGAATCGAGCAGTACTTC CATSRDNSLGARIEQYF NA TRBV15 NA TRBJ2-7
TGCAGTGTGGGGGGACAGGGGGGAAGACAGCCCCAGCATTTT CSVGGQGGRQPQHF few TRBV20-1 TRBD1 TRBJ1-5
TGTGCCAGCAAGGGCGCCTACGAGCAGTACTTC CASKGAYEQYF NA TRBV6-5 NA TRBJ2-7
TGTGCCAGCAGCCATGGAAGCGGGAGAAATCAGCCCCAGCATTTT CASSHGSGRNQPQHF NA TRBV3-1 NA TRBJ1-5
TGTGCCAGCAGTCCACAGGGGGTCCCCTCCTACGAGCAGTACTTC CASSPQGVPSYEQYF NA TRBV27 TRBD1 TRBJ2-7
TGTGCCAGCAGTCCCACTAGCGGGGCAGGAAATGAGCAGTTCTTC CASSPTSGAGNEQFF NA TRBV7-6 TRBD2 TRBJ2-1
TGTGCCAGCAGTGAGGCGGCGGGGGCTCCGTACGAGCAGTACTTC CASSEAAGAPYEQYF few TRBV6-1 NA TRBJ2-7
TGTGCCAGCAGTTACTCGAGTCCCAGACTAGCGGGGGCAGAGACCCAGTACTTC CASSYSSPRLAGAETQYF NA TRBV6-2/TRBV6-3 TRBD2 TRBJ2-5
TGTACCAGCAGCGAGGCTCCTCTAGCGGGGGGACGCACAGATACGCAGTATTTT CTSSEAPLAGGRTDTQYF NA TRBV9 TRBD2 TRBJ2-3
TGTGCCAGCAGCCTGGGACAGGGATGGGGTCACGGTGGCTACACCTTC CASSLGQGWGHGGYTF NA TRBV13 TRBD1 TRBJ1-2
TGTGCCAGCAGCTTGATCGCTAGCGGAAACTACGAGCAGTACTTC CASSLIASGNYEQYF NA TRBV5-4 TRBD2 TRBJ2-7
TGTGCCAGCAGTCTACAGGGTTTCGTGTACAATGAGCAGTTCTTC CASSLQGFVYNEQFF few TRBV12-3/TRBV12-4 NA TRBJ2-1
TGCGCCAGCAGCTTGGATCCACCTTCTGGGGCCAACGTCCTGACTTTC CASSLDPPSGANVLTF NA TRBV5-1 NA TRBJ2-6
TGCAGCGGGCGTAACCAAGAGACCCAGTACTTC CSGRNQETQYF NA TRBV29-1 NA TRBJ2-5
TGTGCCAGCAGTTTAGCGGAAGGCTACACCTTC CASSLAEGYTF NA TRBV12-3/TRBV12-4 NA TRBJ1-2
TGTGCCAGCAGCAATGGGACTAGCGAGCAACAGTTCTTC CASSNGTSEQQFF NA TRBV6-5 TRBD2 TRBJ2-1
TGCAGCGTTGAAGACGGACAGGGAGCGGGGGAAAAACTGTTTTTT CSVEDGQGAGEKLFF NA TRBV29-1 TRBD1 TRBJ1-4
TGTGCCAGCAGTTTCGCGGGGTGGGACCAAGAGACCCAGTACTTC CASSFAGWDQETQYF once TRBV27 NA TRBJ2-5
TGTGCCAGCAGTCCCAACGGGGGCAGGGTGGAGTACTTC CASSPNGGRVEYF few TRBV27 NA TRBJ2-5
TGTGCCAGCAGCTTAACCAGCTTACCTTCTAACTATGGCTACACCTTC CASSLTSLPSNYGYTF NA TRBV7-8 NA TRBJ1-2
TGTGCCAGCAGCCGTGACAGTAATGCTTCACCCCTCCACTTT CASSRDSNASPLHF NA TRBV12-3/TRBV12-4 NA TRBJ1-6
TGTGCCAGCAGCAACCAAGGCTATGGCTACACCTTC CASSNQGYGYTF few TRBV28 NA TRBJ1-2
TGTGCCAGCAGTCTAACCCCGGGAGACAGGAGTGAGACCCAGTACTTC CASSLTPGDRSETQYF few TRBV6-2/TRBV6-3 NA TRBJ2-5
TGCAGCGGTACACCGGGAGCCCGTCAGTTCTTC CSGTPGARQFF NA TRBV29-1 NA TRBJ2-1
TGTGCCAGCAACTACAGGTACCAAGAGACCCAGTACTTC CASNYRYQETQYF NA TRBV3-1 NA TRBJ2-5
TGTGCCATCCCGATCGGGGACAGCCGCACAGATACGCAGTATTTT CAIPIGDSRTDTQYF NA TRBV2 TRBD1 TRBJ2-3
TGTGCCAGCAGTTATTGGGACAGGTACAATGAGCAGTTCTTC CASSYWDRYNEQFF NA TRBV27 TRBD1 TRBJ2-1
TGTGCCAGCAGTTTGTGGAGGACAGGGATAAGCTCCTACAATGAGCAGTTCTTC CASSLWRTGISSYNEQFF NA TRBV28 TRBD1 TRBJ2-1
TGCAGTGCTAGAGATCCCTCAGGGGGGGGGTACGAGCAGTACTTC CSARDPSGGGYEQYF NA TRBV20-1 NA TRBJ2-7
TGCAGTGCTAGAAGCGGGGGGGCCTCGGAGACCCAGTACTTC CSARSGGASETQYF NA TRBV20-1 TRBD2 TRBJ2-5
TGTGCCAGCAGCTTAGAGTTTTCAGGGACCCAGTACTTC CASSLEFSGTQYF NA TRBV7-2 NA TRBJ2-5
TGCGCCAGCAGCCAATGGGTCGGTCAGCCCCAGCATTTT CASSQWVGQPQHF few TRBV4-1 NA TRBJ1-5
TGCAGTGCTCATCCAGGGTGGGGTAGCACCGGGGAGCTGTTTTTT CSAHPGWGSTGELFF once TRBV20-1 NA TRBJ2-2
TGCAGTGCTTACCCGGGACTAGCGGGGGGGCGTAGTCCCAATGAGCAGTTCTTC CSAYPGLAGGRSPNEQFF NA TRBV20-1 TRBD2 TRBJ2-1
TGTGCCAGCAGCGCCCGAGGACAGGAGCGTAACTATGGCTACACCTTC CASSARGQERNYGYTF NA TRBV11-2 TRBD1 TRBJ1-2